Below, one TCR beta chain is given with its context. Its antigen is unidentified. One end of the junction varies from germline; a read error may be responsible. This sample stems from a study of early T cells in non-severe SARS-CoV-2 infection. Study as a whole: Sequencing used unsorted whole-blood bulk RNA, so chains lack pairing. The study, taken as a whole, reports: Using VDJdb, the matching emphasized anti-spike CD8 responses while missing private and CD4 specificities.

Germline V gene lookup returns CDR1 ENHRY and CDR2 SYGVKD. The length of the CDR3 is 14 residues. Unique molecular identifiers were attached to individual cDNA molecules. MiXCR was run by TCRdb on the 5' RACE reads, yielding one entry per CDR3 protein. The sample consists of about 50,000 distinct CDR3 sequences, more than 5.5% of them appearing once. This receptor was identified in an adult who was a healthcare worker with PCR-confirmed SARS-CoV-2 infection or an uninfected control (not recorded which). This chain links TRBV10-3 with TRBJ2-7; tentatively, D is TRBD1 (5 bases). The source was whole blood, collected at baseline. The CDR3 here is CVISGASTPYEQYF. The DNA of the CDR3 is TGTGTCATCAGTGGGGCTTCCACGCCCTACGAGCAGTACTTC.